The 2 T cell receptor beta chains below come from one sample, sequenced in a study of cytomegalovirus exposure and HLA in healthy donors. The assay was immunoSEQ multiplex PCR, and TCRdb's table has in-frame clones only and misses some. Altogether 55,000 to 80,000 clones are present, approximately 96% being singletons, with the ten largest covering around 3%. The source material was PBMCs. The receptors stem from a young man in good health and CMV-seronegative.

This clone was seen only once. The gene calls are TRBV29-1 and TRBJ2-1; D might be TRBD1 (6 bases). This CDR3 spans 13 amino acids. The V and J ends lost 7 bases and 5 bases respectively, with 15 bases between them. Germline V gene lookup returns CDR1 SQVTM and CDR2 ANQGSEA. This CDR3 is CSGVGHTDNEQFF. CDR3 nucleotide sequence: TGCAGCGGAGTGGGACATACCGACAATGAGCAGTTCTTC.

The chain recombines TRBV6-1 with TRBJ1-1; no reliable D call. V lost 6 bases and J 7 bases, leaving 18 bases between the germline ends. CDR3 length: 14 residues. Germline V lookup: CDR1 MNHNS, CDR2 SASEGT. CDR3: CASRPGDQYGEAFF. CDR3 coding DNA: TGTGCCAGCAGGCCCGGAGACCAATACGGTGAAGCTTTCTTT.